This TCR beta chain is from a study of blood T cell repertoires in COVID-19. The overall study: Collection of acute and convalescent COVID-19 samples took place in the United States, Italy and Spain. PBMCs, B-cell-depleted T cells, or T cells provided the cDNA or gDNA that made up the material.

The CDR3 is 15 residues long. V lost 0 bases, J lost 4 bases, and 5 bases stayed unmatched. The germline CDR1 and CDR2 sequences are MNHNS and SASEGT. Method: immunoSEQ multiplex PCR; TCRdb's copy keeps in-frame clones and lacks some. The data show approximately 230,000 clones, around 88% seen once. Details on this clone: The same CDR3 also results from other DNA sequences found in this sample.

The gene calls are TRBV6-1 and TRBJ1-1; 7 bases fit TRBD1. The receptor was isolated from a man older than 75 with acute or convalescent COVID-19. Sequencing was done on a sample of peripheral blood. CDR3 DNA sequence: TGTGCCAGCAGTGAAGCTAACAGGGGAAGCACTGAAGCTTTCTTT. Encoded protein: CASSEANRGSTEAFF.